One and the same sample provided the 15 T cell receptor beta chains below, sequenced in a study of response to subunit inactivated influenza vaccine. MiXCR was run by TCRdb on the RT-PCR reads, yielding one entry per CDR3 protein. Of fewer than 600,000 distinct CDR3 sequences in the sample, around 7.7% were seen once. Here the sequenced sample was PBMCs from blood, taken about 23 months after vaccination. The receptors come from a man between 50 and 69 years old who received an inactivated influenza vaccine.

Ten or more counts support this clonotype. V gene TRBV29-1 combines with J gene TRBJ2-1, with TRBD1 as a possible D gene (6 bases). The ends were cut back, 4 bases at V and 7 bases at J, with 14 bases in the middle. Germline CDR1 reads SQVTM; CDR2 reads ANQGSEA. The CDR3 has 13 amino acids. The CDR3 DNA follows: TGCAGCGTTGGCCGGGACATCTTGAATGAGCAGTTCTTC. This encodes CSVGRDILNEQFF.

The genes are TRBV20-1 and TRBJ2-1; D is possibly TRBD1 or TRBD2 (5 bases each). CDR1 is DFQATT, CDR2 SNEGSKA, per germline (reference sequence). Trimming stripped 5 bases from V and 0 bases from J, with 14 bases between. The CDR3 loop spans 15 amino acids. The CDR3 region is CSAQPGRSSYNEQFF. The CDR3 DNA sequence: TGCAGTGCTCAACCGGGACGGAGCTCCTACAATGAGCAGTTCTTC.

The gene calls are TRBV28 and TRBJ2-1, with 7 bases that match TRBD1. This CDR3 is 17 amino acids long. Germline V gene sequence: CDR1 MDHEN, CDR2 SYDVKM. The trim removed 2 bases at V and 5 bases at J, leaving 12 bases unmatched. The DNA of the CDR3 is TGTGCCAGCAGTTTACAAACCGGGACAGAGTTTAACAATGAGCAGTTCTTC. This sequence encodes CASSLQTGTEFNNEQFF.

This clonotype appeared a few times. The V gene is TRBV9, the J gene TRBJ2-1; D remains unclear. V shed 4 bases and J shed 7 bases, with 9 bases lying between them. Per the germline V gene, CDR1 is SGDLS and CDR2 is YYNGEE. The CDR3 is made up of 12 amino acids. The CDR3 is CASSPGWNEQFF. The DNA for the CDR3 is TGTGCCAGCAGCCCCGGGTGGAATGAGCAGTTCTTC.

This clonotype showed up many times. The chain joins TRBV20-1 to TRBJ2-2, with D perhaps being TRBD1 or TRBD2 (5 bases each). The CDR3 is made up of 16 amino acids. Trimming pared 0 bases from V and 0 bases from J, leaving 11 bases between. In germline, CDR1 is DFQATT, CDR2 SNEGSKA (reference sequence). The CDR3 region is CSARDAGRANTGELFF. The CDR3 DNA reads as TGCAGTGCTAGAGATGCGGGCAGGGCGAACACCGGGGAGCTGTTTTTT.

This clonotype turned up a few times. The chain recombines TRBV29-1 with TRBJ2-1; D unresolved. The germline gives CDR1 SQVTM, CDR2 ANQGSEA. CDR3 length: 12 amino acids. Trimming removed 4 bases at V and 9 bases at J, with 13 bases between. The CDR3 reads CSVAPSRTEQFF. In DNA form, the CDR3 reads TGCAGCGTTGCCCCGAGTAGGACTGAGCAGTTCTTC.

This clonotype has more than one count but fewer than ten. The V and J genes are TRBV27 and TRBJ2-1; D not resolved. This CDR3 has 13 amino acids. V was pared by 5 bases and J by 2 bases, with 7 bases between. Germline CDR1 reads MNHEY; CDR2 reads SMNVEV (reference sequence). This chain's CDR3 is CASSRYAYNEQFF. The CDR3, as DNA: TGTGCCAGCAGTCGGTACGCCTACAATGAGCAGTTCTTC.

The V and J genes are TRBV12-3 or TRBV12-4 and TRBJ2-5; D is undetermined. Trimming removed 4 bases at V and 5 bases at J, with 11 bases between. The CDR3 length is 13 residues. Here the CDR3 DNA reads TGTGCCAGCAGTTCCAGACCCGGTGAGACCCAGTACTTC. This gives the protein CASSSRPGETQYF.

This clonotype appeared a few times. This chain links TRBV11-2 with TRBJ2-1; 16 bases line up with TRBD2. V dropped 3 bases and J dropped 5; count of bases not matched to a gene: 10. The CDR3 is 19 amino acids. Germline V gene data show CDR1 as SGHAT and CDR2 as FQNNGV. CDR3: CASSLVLGLAGGSHNEQFF. DNA for the CDR3: TGTGCCAGCAGCTTGGTTCTGGGACTAGCGGGAGGGTCTCACAATGAGCAGTTCTTC.

This chain's CDR3 is CASSRAAGEQYF. For the CDR3, the DNA is TGTGCCAGCAGCCGGGCGGCCGGGGAGCAGTACTTC. The chain employs TRBV7-2 and TRBJ2-7; D unresolved. Trimming took 5 bases from V and 7 from J, leaving 12 bases between them. The length of the CDR3 is 12 residues. Germline V lookup: CDR1 SGHTA, CDR2 FQGNSA. Variable domain in full (rest from reference TRBV7-2 and TRBJ2-7): GAGVSQSPSNKVTEKGKDVELRCDPISGHTALYWYRQSLGQGLEFLIYFQGNSAPDKSGLPSDRFSAERTGGSVSTLTIQRTQQEDSAVYLCASSRAAGEQYFGPGTRLTVT.

There are many counts of this clonotype. This chain joins TRBV7-2 and TRBJ2-1; TRBD2 agrees at 14 bases. Germline CDR1 is SGHTA and CDR2 is FQGNSA. CDR3 length: 14 residues. The V gene end was trimmed by 5 bases and the J gene end by 12 bases; junction bases not matched to a gene: 6. CDR3 sequence: CASSTGLAGAWQFF. For the CDR3, the DNA is TGTGCCAGCAGCACGGGACTAGCGGGAGCTTGGCAGTTCTTC.

This chain uses TRBV7-9 with TRBJ1-5, with no clear D. V lost 5 bases and J lost 7, with 12 bases in between. Germline CDR1 SEHNR, CDR2 FQNEAQ (reference sequence). CDR3 length equals 13 residues. As DNA, the CDR3 is TGTGCCAGCAGCCCACCCTCCGGGCAGCCCCAGCATTTT. It translates to CASSPPSGQPQHF.

This clonotype has a count of ten or more. The gene calls are TRBV4-3 and TRBJ2-1; possible D gene TRBD1, 6 bases. Trimming stripped 1 base from V and 5 bases from J, with 9 bases between. Germline V lookup: CDR1 LGHNA, CDR2 YSLEER. The CDR3 consists of 14 residues. The CDR3 nucleotides are TGCGCCAGCAGCCAAGGGACAGCAGACAATGAGCAGTTCTTC. It encodes CASSQGTADNEQFF.

The rearrangement links TRBV9 to TRBJ2-7, with TRBD1 identical over 9 bases. The CDR3 totals 14 residues. V lost 3 bases, J lost 6 bases, and 7 bases stayed unmatched. Germline V gene lookup returns CDR1 SGDLS and CDR2 YYNGEE. The DNA for the CDR3 is TGTGCCAGCAGCGCCGGGACAGGGATTGGCGAGCAGTACTTC. As protein: CASSAGTGIGEQYF.

The V and J genes are TRBV2 and TRBJ1-5, with a possible D match to TRBD1 (5 bases). This CDR3 is built from 14 residues. V was pared by 6 bases and J by 6 bases, with 15 bases between. CDR1 and CDR2 (germline): SNHLY, FYNNEI. CDR3 coding DNA: TGTGCCAGCAGGGGGGACCTGGGGGGTCAGCCCCAGCATTTT. It specifies CASRGDLGGQPQHF.